Listed below are T cell receptor beta chains from one sample, sequenced in a study of tumor and adjacent non-tumor tissue in lung cancer. One entry per CDR3 protein, called by TCRdb with MiXCR from the multiplex PCR reads. The data hold tens of thousands of distinct CDR3 sequences, with approximately 71% observed a single time. Sequencing used distant non-tumor lung tissue. The receptors were gathered from a woman aged 45-65 years with non-small cell lung cancer. CDR3s include the opening cysteine and the closing phenylalanine or tryptophan.

TRBV5-6	TRBJ2-7	CASSRDLTPYEQYF
TRBV28	TRBJ2-7	CASSLVMRAYEQYF
TRBV11-3	TRBJ2-3	CVSSTMGTDTQYF
TRBV7-3	TRBJ2-5	CASSHTGGYQETQYF
TRBV28	TRBJ2-7	CVTKSPVGAGGPSEQYF
TRBV6-2/TRBV6-3	TRBJ2-2	CASCPAPSTTSGRIWELFF
TRBV6-2/TRBV6-3	TRBJ2-3	CASSYSILAGGDTDTQYF
TRBV6-5	TRBJ2-3	CASSPGGETDTQYF
TRBV30	TRBJ2-2	CAWTWVGVGGGELFF
TRBV20-1	TRBJ2-3	CSASDSLGTDTQYF
TRBV20-1	TRBJ2-7	CSTRDQTASSYEQYF
TRBV4-2	TRBJ1-4	CASTQEQDSRNEKLFF
TRBV14	TRBJ2-7	CASSHDRVNWYEQYF
TRBV20-1	TRBJ2-7	CTDRGTGSGRAYEQYF
TRBV6-6	TRBJ1-2	CASIAETNNYSYTF
TRBV11-2	TRBJ2-3	CASSPIRVTDTQYF
TRBV4-2	TRBJ2-2	CASSQATSEWSGELFF
TRBV20-1	TRBJ2-1	CSAVQGLEWEQFF
TRBV7-6	TRBJ2-7	CASSLGQAEAHEQYF
TRBV28	TRBJ1-4	CASSSGQGNANEKLFF
TRBV20-1	TRBJ2-7	CSASISSNTNEQYF
TRBV11-2	TRBJ1-1	CPSSLVNNTEAFF
TRBV5-1	TRBJ2-1	CAGSFSGRYNEQFF
TRBV2	TRBJ1-5	CASGGVTNSNQPQHF
TRBV6-2/TRBV6-3	TRBJ1-2	CVSSVTTYYGYTF
TRBV14	TRBJ1-5	CVSGQTESQPQHF
TRBV12-3/TRBV12-4	TRBJ1-5	CASSLDEVDQPRHF
TRBV14	TRBJ2-3	CASSQDLRDTQYF
TRBV5-1	TRBJ1-6	CASSLGPQGADSLLHF
TRBV20-1	TRBJ2-7	CGVSKEGVGYEQYF
TRBV11-2	TRBJ2-1	CASSLSTSELFF
TRBV6-5	TRBJ2-3	CASKGTEEDADTQYF
TRBV4-3	TRBJ2-2	CASSQDRTGVGELFF
TRBV20-1	TRBJ2-1	CSGLGVATSGQNNEQFF
TRBV7-8	TRBJ2-5	CASSLEVRETQYF
TRBV5-6	TRBJ1-1	CANSLDDRGSTEAFF
TRBV11-2	TRBJ2-7	CGSSLGIGRTYEQYF
TRBV6-1	TRBJ2-5	CASSEQARGGEIQYF
TRBV4-1	TRBJ2-5	CTSSQGGRGGERETQYF
TRBV29-1	TRBJ2-5	CSVEIPQALWETQHF
TRBV7-2	TRBJ2-7	CASSLASGPNYEQYF
TRBV7-9	TRBJ2-7	CASSFFRNPGEQYF
TRBV20-1	TRBJ2-7	CSASFFLHGDHEQYF
TRBV11-3	TRBJ2-1	CASSISGTLSSYNEQFF
TRBV6-1	NA	CASSAKYRDQHQYF
TRBV20-1	TRBJ2-1	CSARAPTAVSSHNERFF
TRBV29-1	TRBJ2-5	CSVVQGAAVTQYF
TRBV28	TRBJ1-2	CASSSSGTGGSYGYTF
TRBV11-1	TRBJ2-1	CASSFFEDGELPAGEQFF
TRBV5-1	TRBJ1-5	CASSPGTGNMANQPQHF
TRBV9	TRBJ1-1	CASALTGSATEAFF
TRBV12-3/TRBV12-4	TRBJ2-3	CTSSPSSDTQYF